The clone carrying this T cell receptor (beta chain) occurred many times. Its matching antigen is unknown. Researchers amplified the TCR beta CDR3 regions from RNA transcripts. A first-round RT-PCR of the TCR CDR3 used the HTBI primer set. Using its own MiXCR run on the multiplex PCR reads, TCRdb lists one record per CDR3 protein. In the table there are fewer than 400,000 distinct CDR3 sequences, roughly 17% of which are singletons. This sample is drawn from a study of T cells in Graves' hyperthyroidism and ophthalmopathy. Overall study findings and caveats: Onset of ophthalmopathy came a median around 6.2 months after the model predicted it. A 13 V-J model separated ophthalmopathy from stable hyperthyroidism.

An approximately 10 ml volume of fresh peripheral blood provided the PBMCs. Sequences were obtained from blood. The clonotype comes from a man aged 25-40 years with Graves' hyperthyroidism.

The CDR3 reads CASSLYEVGYTF. DNA for the CDR3: TGTGCCAGCAGCTTATATGAAGTGGGCTACACCTTC. The chain links TRBV7-8 to TRBJ1-2; D remains unclear. Between the trimmed V and J ends, which lost 2 bases and 8 bases, there was a span of 9 bases. CDR3 length: 12 amino acids. Germline assignment: CDR1 SGHVS and CDR2 FQNEAQ.